This T cell receptor beta chain was retrieved from a study of blood T cell repertoires in COVID-19. Study-level information: Spain, Italy and the United States supplied samples that represented acute and convalescent COVID-19. PBMCs, B-cell-depleted T cells, or T cells provided the cDNA or gDNA that made up the material.

V lost 4 bases, J lost 10 bases, and 11 bases lay in between. This CDR3 is 12 amino acids long. Per the authors' pipeline: Using reference gene primer amplification, nucleated cell counts were estimated. Data came from immunoSEQ multiplex PCR; TCRdb stores just in-frame clones and leaves some out. That table supplies the V and J calls and clone size; D and trimming were determined from the DNA. Here the sample spans some 330,000 clones, about nine tenths being singletons. The sample taken for sequencing was peripheral blood. This chain joins TRBV12-3 or TRBV12-4 and TRBJ2-1; D is unclear. This receptor was taken from a young woman with COVID-19, enrolled during active disease. The CDR3, as DNA: TGTGCCAGCAGTTCCGCGCCAGCGGAGCAGTTCTTC. This gives the protein CASSSAPAEQFF.